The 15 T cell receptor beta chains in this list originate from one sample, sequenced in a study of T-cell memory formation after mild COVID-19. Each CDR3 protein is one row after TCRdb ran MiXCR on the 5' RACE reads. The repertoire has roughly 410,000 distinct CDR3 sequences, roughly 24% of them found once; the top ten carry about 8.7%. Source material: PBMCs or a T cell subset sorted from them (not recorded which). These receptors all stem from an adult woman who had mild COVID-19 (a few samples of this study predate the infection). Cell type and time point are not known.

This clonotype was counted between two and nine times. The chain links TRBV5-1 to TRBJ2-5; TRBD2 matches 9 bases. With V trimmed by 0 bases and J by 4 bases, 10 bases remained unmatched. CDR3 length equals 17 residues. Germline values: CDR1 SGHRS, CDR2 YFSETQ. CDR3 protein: CASSLVGGGGAGETQYF. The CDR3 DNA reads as TGCGCCAGCAGCTTGGTCGGCGGCGGGGGGGCCGGAGAGACCCAGTACTTC.

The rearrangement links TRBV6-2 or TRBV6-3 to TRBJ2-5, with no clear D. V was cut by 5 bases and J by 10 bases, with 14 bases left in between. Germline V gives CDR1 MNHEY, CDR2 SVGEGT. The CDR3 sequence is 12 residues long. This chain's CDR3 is CASSRVPVGQYF. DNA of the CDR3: TGTGCCAGCAGTCGGGTCCCGGTAGGCCAGTACTTC.

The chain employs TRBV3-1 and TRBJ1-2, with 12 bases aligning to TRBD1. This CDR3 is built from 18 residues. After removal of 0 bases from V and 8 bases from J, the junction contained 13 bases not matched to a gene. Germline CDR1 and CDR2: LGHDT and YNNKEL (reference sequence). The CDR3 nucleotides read TGTGCCAGCAGCCAAGATAAGGGACCGGGACAGGGGGCAGGAGGCTACACCTTC. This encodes CASSQDKGPGQGAGGYTF.

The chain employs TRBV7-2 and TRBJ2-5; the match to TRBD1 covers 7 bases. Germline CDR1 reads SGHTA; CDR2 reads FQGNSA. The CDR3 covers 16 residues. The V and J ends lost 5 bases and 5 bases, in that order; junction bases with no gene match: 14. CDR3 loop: CASSLHQGVTGETQYF. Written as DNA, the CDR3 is TGTGCCAGCAGCCTCCACCAGGGGGTCACAGGGGAGACCCAGTACTTC.

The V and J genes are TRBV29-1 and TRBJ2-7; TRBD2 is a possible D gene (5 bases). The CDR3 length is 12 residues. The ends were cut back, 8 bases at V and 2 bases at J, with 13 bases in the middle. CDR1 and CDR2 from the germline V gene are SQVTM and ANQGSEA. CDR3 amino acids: CSSGESPYEQYF. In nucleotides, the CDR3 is TGCAGCTCTGGGGAGTCACCCTACGAGCAGTACTTC.

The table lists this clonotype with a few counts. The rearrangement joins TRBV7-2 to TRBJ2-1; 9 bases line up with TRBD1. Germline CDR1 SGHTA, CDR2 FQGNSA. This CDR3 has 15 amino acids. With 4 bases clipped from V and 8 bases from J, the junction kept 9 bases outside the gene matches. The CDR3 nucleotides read TGTGCCAGCAGCTCTGCCGGGACAGGGATCGATGAGCAGTTCTTC. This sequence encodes CASSSAGTGIDEQFF. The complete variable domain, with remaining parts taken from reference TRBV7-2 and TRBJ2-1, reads GAGVSQSPSNKVTEKGKDVELRCDPISGHTALYWYRQSLGQGLEFLIYFQGNSAPDKSGLPSDRFSAERTGGSVSTLTIQRTQQEDSAVYLCASSSAGTGIDEQFFGPGTRLTVL.

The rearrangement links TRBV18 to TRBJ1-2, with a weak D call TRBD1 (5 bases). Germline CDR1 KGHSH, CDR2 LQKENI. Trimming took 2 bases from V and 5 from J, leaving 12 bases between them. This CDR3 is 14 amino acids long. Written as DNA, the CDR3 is TGTGCCAGCTCACCATCTGGTCAGGGATATGGCTACACCTTC. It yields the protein CASSPSGQGYGYTF.

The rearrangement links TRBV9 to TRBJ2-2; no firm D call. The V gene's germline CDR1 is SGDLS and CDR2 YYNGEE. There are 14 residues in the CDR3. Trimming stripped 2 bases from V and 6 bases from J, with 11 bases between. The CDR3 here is CASSVKRGAGELFF. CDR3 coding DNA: TGTGCCAGCAGCGTTAAACGTGGGGCCGGGGAGCTGTTTTTT.

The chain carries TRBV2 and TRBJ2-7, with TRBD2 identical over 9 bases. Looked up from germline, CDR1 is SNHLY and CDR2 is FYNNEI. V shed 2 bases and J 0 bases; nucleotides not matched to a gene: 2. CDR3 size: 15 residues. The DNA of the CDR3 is TGTGCCAGCAGTGAAACTAGCGGGCTCTCCTACGAGCAGTACTTC. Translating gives CASSETSGLSYEQYF.

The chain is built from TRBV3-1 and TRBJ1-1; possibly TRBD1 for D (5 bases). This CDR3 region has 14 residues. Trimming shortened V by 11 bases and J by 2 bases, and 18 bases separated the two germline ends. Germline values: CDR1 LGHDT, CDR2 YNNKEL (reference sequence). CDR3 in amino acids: CAAGAEAPNTEAFF. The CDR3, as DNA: TGTGCCGCCGGGGCAGAGGCACCCAACACTGAAGCTTTCTTT.

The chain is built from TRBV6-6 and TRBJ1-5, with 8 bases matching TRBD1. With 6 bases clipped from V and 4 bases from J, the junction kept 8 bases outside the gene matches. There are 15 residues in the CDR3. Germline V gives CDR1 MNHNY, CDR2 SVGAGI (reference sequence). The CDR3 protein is CASRYGQGGNQPQHF. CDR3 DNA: TGTGCCAGCAGATATGGACAGGGAGGGAATCAGCCCCAGCATTTT.

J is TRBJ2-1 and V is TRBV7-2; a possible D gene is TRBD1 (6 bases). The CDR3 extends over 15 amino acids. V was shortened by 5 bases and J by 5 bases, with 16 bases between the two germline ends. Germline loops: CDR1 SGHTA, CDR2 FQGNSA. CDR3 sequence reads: CASSPGAGRHNEQFF. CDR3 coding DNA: TGTGCCAGCAGCCCAGGGGCCGGTAGACACAATGAGCAGTTCTTC.

This chain's CDR3 is CASSWGEGGQFF. The DNA for the CDR3 is TGTGCCAGCAGTTGGGGGGAAGGCGGGCAGTTCTTC. The chain couples TRBV6-2 or TRBV6-3 to TRBJ2-1, with TRBD2 as a possible D gene (6 bases). CDR3 length equals 12 residues. Per germline, CDR1 MNHEY and CDR2 SVGEGT. With 4 bases removed from V and 12 bases from J, the gap between germline ends came to 13 bases.

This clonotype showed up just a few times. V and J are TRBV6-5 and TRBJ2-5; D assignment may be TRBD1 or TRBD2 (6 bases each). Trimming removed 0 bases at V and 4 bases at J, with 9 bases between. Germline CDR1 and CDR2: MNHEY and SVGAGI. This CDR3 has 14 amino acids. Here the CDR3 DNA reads TGTGCCAGCAGTTACTCGCGGGACACAGAGACCCAGTACTTC. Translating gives CASSYSRDTETQYF.

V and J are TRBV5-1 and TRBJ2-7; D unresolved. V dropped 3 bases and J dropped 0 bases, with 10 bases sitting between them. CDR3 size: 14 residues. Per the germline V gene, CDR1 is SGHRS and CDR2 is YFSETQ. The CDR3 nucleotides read TGCGCCAGCAGCTCCAACGGAGACTCCTACGAGCAGTACTTC. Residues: CASSSNGDSYEQYF.